This T cell receptor beta chain stems from a study of radiotherapy plus CTLA-4 blockade in lung cancer. Sequencing used immunoSEQ multiplex PCR; TCRdb keeps in-frame clones, though not all of them. The sample gives 43,000 or so clones, 70% to 75% of which show up once; roughly 3.5% is in the top ten. This clone occurred a few times. The CDR3 has 17 amino acids. Trimming removed 5 bases at V and 2 bases at J, with 20 bases between. Germline CDR1 and CDR2: SSHAT and FNYEAQ (reference sequence). Here the sequenced sample was peripheral blood, taken from a patient treated with radiotherapy plus ipilimumab. This sequence was found in a human donor with non-small cell lung cancer who had a complete response to radiotherapy plus ipilimumab. The V and J genes are TRBV7-7 and TRBJ2-3; D uncertain. The CDR3 here is CASSPSGTASTTDTQYF. As DNA, the CDR3 is TGTGCCAGCAGCCCCTCCGGTACAGCAAGTACCACAGATACGCAGTATTTT.